This paragraph covers one TCR beta chain sequence. Its antigen is as yet unknown. The sample is drawn from a study of T cell responses to AZD1222 COVID-19 vaccine. Some clones are missing from TCRdb's copy, which holds only in-frame ones; the method was immunoSEQ multiplex PCR. The sample shows 95,000 to 100,000 clones, more than 85% of them seen only once. Germline lookup yields CDR1 MDHEN and CDR2 SYDVKM. V gave up 5 bases and J gave up 4 bases; unmatched junction bases: 9. The CDR3 has 15 residues. General study results and limits: Spike-specific TCRs gained breadth and depth after people received two AZD1222 doses.

The clonotype comes from an adult in good health. The chain links TRBV28 to TRBJ2-7, with 9 bases aligning to TRBD1. The input for sequencing was peripheral blood, taken on day 0 of AZD1222 vaccination. For the CDR3, the DNA is TGTGCCAGCAGTCTGACTCCGGGACAGGGATACGAGCAGTACTTC. Residues: CASSLTPGQGYEQYF.